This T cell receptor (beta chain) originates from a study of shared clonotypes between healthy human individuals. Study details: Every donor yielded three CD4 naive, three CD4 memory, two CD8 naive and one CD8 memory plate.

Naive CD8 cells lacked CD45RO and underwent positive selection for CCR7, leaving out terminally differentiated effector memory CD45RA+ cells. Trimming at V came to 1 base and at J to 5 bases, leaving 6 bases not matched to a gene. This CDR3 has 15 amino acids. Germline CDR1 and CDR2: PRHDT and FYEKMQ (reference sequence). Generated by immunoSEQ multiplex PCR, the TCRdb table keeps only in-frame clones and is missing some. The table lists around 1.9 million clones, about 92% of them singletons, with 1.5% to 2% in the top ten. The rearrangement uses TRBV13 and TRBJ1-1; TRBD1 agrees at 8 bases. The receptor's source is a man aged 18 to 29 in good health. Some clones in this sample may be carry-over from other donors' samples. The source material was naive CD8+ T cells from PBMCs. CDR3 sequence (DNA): TGTGCCAGCAGCTTAGAACTCACAGGGGGAACTGAAGCTTTCTTT. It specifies CASSLELTGGTEAFF.